This T cell receptor (beta chain) was sequenced in a study of T cell responses to AZD1222 COVID-19 vaccine. The CDR3 covers 13 residues. V was cut by 5 bases and J by 2 bases, with 9 bases left in between. From germline, CDR1 is SGHTA and CDR2 FQGNSA. Some clones are missing from TCRdb's copy, which holds only in-frame ones; the method was immunoSEQ multiplex PCR. This sample has under 150,000 clones, with 88% found just once. This sample comprised peripheral blood, obtained 28 days after the second AZD1222 dose. This chain connects TRBV7-2 to TRBJ1-2; no definite D call. This sequence originates from an adult who received the AZD1222 COVID-19 vaccine. CDR3 region: CASSLDGNYGYTF. The CDR3 nucleotides are TGTGCCAGCAGCCTAGACGGAAACTATGGCTACACCTTC.